This T cell receptor beta chain was identified in a study of blood T cell repertoires in COVID-19. Study in general: Whether acute or convalescent, the COVID-19 samples came from the United States, Italy and Spain. In each case, the material was cDNA or gDNA derived from T cells, B-cell-depleted T cells, or PBMCs.

Original analysis: Estimates of nucleated cell counts were drawn from the amplification of reference gene primers. The repertoire was sequenced with immunoSEQ multiplex PCR; TCRdb's copy has only in-frame clones and lacks some. V and J calls plus clone size are reproduced from that table; the DNA served to infer D and trimming. The sample consists of approximately 76,000 clones, around 80% of them appearing once. From germline, CDR1 is SGHNT and CDR2 YYREEE (reference sequence). The CDR3 runs 13 residues. V was trimmed by 0 bases and J by 3 bases, leaving 6 bases between them. The sequence was obtained from a man older than 75 with active or convalescent COVID-19. The chain combines TRBV5-4 with TRBJ2-5; perhaps TRBD2 as D (6 bases). Material for sequencing was peripheral blood. CDR3 sequence: CASSLGTKETQYF. The DNA for the CDR3 is TGTGCCAGCAGCTTGGGGACTAAAGAGACCCAGTACTTC.